The 25 T cell receptor beta chains below come from one sample, sequenced in a study of blood T cell repertoires in COVID-19. Some clones are missing from TCRdb's copy, which holds only in-frame ones; the method was immunoSEQ multiplex PCR. Of approximately 200,000 clones listed, roughly 77% are singletons. The sequencing input was peripheral blood. These receptor sequences come from an elderly woman with COVID-19, enrolled during active disease.

V gene TRBV5-5 combines with J gene TRBJ2-5; weak D call: TRBD1 (5 bases). Trimming removed 4 bases from V and 5 bases from J, with 18 bases in between. The CDR3 extends over 15 amino acids. CDR1 and CDR2 from the germline V gene are SGHKS and YYEKEE (reference sequence). The chain's CDR3 is CASSAVLRVWETQYF. The CDR3 region has the DNA TGTGCCAGCAGCGCGGTACTCAGGGTTTGGGAGACCCAGTACTTC.

This chain joins TRBV12-5 and TRBJ2-7; maybe TRBD2 (6 bases). Germline CDR1 reads LGHNT; CDR2 reads FRNRAP. Trimming left V 11 bases short and J 3 bases short, with 17 bases between. The CDR3 covers 13 residues. CDR3: CAPPASEFYEQYF. The CDR3 DNA is TGTGCTCCGCCGGCTAGCGAGTTCTACGAGCAGTACTTC.

The CDR3 DNA follows: TGCGCCAGCAGCCAAGGCCCAGGGGTGGGTTCACCCCTCCACTTT. This encodes CASSQGPGVGSPLHF. V and J are TRBV4-1 and TRBJ1-6; possible D gene TRBD1, 6 bases. V was shortened by 1 base and J by 9 bases, with 13 bases between the two germline ends. The CDR3 has 15 amino acids. Germline CDR1 MGHRA, CDR2 YSYEKL.

The chain links TRBV15 to TRBJ2-3; maybe TRBD1 (5 bases). This CDR3 has 15 residues. Germline V gives CDR1 LNHNV, CDR2 YYDKDF (reference sequence). V was pared by 7 bases and J by 0 bases, with 14 bases between. The CDR3 region has the DNA TGTGCCACCACCAGGACAACCGCTAGCACAGATACGCAGTATTTT. Amino acid sequence: CATTRTTASTDTQYF.

This clone was seen once. The V call is TRBV18, the J call TRBJ2-3; 7 positions agree with TRBD1. The trim removed 4 bases at V and 1 base at J, leaving 5 bases unmatched. This CDR3 has 15 amino acids. The V gene's germline CDR1 is KGHSH and CDR2 LQKENI. CDR3 nucleotides: TGTGCCAGCTCACGCCGGGACAGCCGCACAGATACGCAGTATTTT. It translates to CASSRRDSRTDTQYF. Drawing the rest from reference TRBV18 and TRBJ2-3, the complete variable domain is NAGVMQNPRHLVRRRGQEARLRCSPMKGHSHVYWYRQLPEEGLKFMVYLQKENIIDESGMPKERFSAEFPKEGPSILRIQQVVRGDSAAYFCASSRRDSRTDTQYFGPGTRLTVL.

Concerning this clone itself: One junction end does not reproduce the germline sequence, and a read error may be involved. The chain links TRBV7-9 to TRBJ1-2; the D is unclear. Per germline, CDR1 SEHNR and CDR2 FQNEAQ (reference sequence). There are 16 residues in the CDR3. In DNA form, the CDR3 reads TGTGCCAGCAGCTTAAGAGGGCCCGATTCCCCGTATGGCTACACTTTC. Translating it yields CASSLRGPDSPYGYTF.

This clone was observed once. This rearrangement joins TRBV7-8 to TRBJ1-2; TRBD1 matches at 9 bases. V was clipped by 2 bases and J by 2 bases; unmatched bases: 3. The CDR3 runs to 15 residues. Germline V gene lookup returns CDR1 SGHVS and CDR2 FQNEAQ. The CDR3 is CASSLWDRANYGYTF. CDR3 bases: TGTGCCAGCAGCTTATGGGACAGGGCGAACTATGGCTACACCTTC.

This clone has just a few counts. This chain links TRBV3-1 (or the pseudogene TRBV3-2) with TRBJ2-1, with 7 bases identical to TRBD2. Losses at the gene ends were 4 bases for V and 7 bases for J; bases not matched to a gene: 7. The germline V gene has CDR1 LGHDT and CDR2 YNNKEL (reference sequence). The CDR3 extends over 14 amino acids. CDR3 protein: CASSRGTTRNEQFF. As DNA, the CDR3 is TGTGCCAGCAGCCGCGGGACTACGAGGAATGAGCAGTTCTTC.

The V and J genes are TRBV2 and TRBJ1-5; no firm D call. V shed 1 base and J shed 6 bases, with 7 bases lying between them. The germline gives CDR1 SNHLY, CDR2 FYNNEI. The CDR3 has 13 residues. CDR3 in amino acids: CASSEGSGQPQHF. CDR3 DNA sequence: TGTGCCAGCAGTGAAGGGTCGGGTCAGCCCCAGCATTTT.

The rearrangement joins TRBV21-1 to TRBJ1-5; TRBD1 is the table's D call, not checked against the DNA. TRBV21-1 constitutes a pseudogene. The CDR3 covers 20 residues. This chain's CDR3 is CASSTRPGGQPDIINQPQHF. The CDR3, as DNA: TGTGCCAGCAGCACCCGACCCGGGGGACAGCCAGATATAATCAATCAGCCCCAGCATTTT.

The chain is built from TRBV11-2 and TRBJ2-7; D is perhaps TRBD1 (6 bases). The V gene's germline CDR1 is SGHAT and CDR2 FQNNGV. This CDR3 has 14 residues. V lost 5 bases and J 9 bases, leaving 20 bases between the germline ends. The chain's CDR3 is CASSPYRVQGAQYF. CDR3 in DNA: TGTGCCAGCAGCCCGTATAGGGTACAGGGCGCGCAGTACTTC.

V usage is TRBV11-2 and J usage is TRBJ2-7; maybe TRBD2 (6 bases). CDR3 length equals 14 residues. The V gene's germline CDR1 is SGHAT and CDR2 FQNNGV. Trimming left V 5 bases short and J 6 bases short, with 17 bases between. CDR3 region: CASSLQRVPSEQYF. CDR3 in DNA: TGTGCCAGCAGCCTACAGCGGGTCCCCAGCGAGCAGTACTTC. Combining the CDR3 with reference TRBV11-2 and TRBJ2-7 gives the whole variable domain EAGVAQSPRYKIIEKRQSVAFWCNPISGHATLYWYQQILGQGPKLLIQFQNNGVVDDSQLPKDRFSAERLKGVDSTLKIQPAKLEDSAVYLCASSLQRVPSEQYFGPGTRLTVT.

V usage is TRBV2 and J usage is TRBJ1-1, with 9 nucleotides matching TRBD1. The CDR3 has 15 residues. V was clipped by 5 bases and J by 11 bases; unmatched bases: 15. CDR1 is SNHLY and CDR2 is FYNNEI in the germline V gene. CDR3 sequence: CASSTPGTGSLRAFF. The CDR3 coding sequence is TGTGCCAGCAGTACCCCCGGGACAGGGTCATTGAGGGCTTTCTTT.

The chain couples TRBV5-6 to TRBJ2-2; D ambiguous. From germline, CDR1 is SGHDT and CDR2 YYEEEE. Trimming left V 0 bases short and J 4 bases short, with 10 bases between. There are 15 residues in the CDR3. The CDR3 DNA sequence: TGTGCCAGCAGCTTGGCCGAGTGGGCCACCGGGGAGCTGTTTTTT. Translating gives CASSLAEWATGELFF.

V gene TRBV5-8 combines with J gene TRBJ1-1, with 7 nucleotides matching TRBD1. Germline lookup yields CDR1 SGHTS and CDR2 YDEGEE. J gave up 8 bases and V 1 base, and 8 bases lay outside the gene matches. The CDR3 loop spans 14 amino acids. The CDR3 reads CASSLWGQIGEAFF. CDR3 bases: TGTGCCAGCAGCTTGTGGGGACAGATAGGGGAAGCTTTCTTT.

The gene calls are TRBV3-1 (or the pseudogene TRBV3-2) and TRBJ1-1, with unresolved D. V shed 1 base and J shed 5 bases, with 11 bases lying between them. The CDR3 extends over 14 amino acids. Germline CDR1 and CDR2: LGHDT and YNNKEL (reference sequence). The CDR3 DNA is TGTGCCAGCAGCCAAGGGGTCTGGAGAACTGAAGCTTTCTTT. This sequence encodes CASSQGVWRTEAFF.

V and J are TRBV5-5 and TRBJ2-7, with D unresolved. Germline V gene lookup returns CDR1 SGHKS and CDR2 YYEKEE (reference sequence). The germline V and J ends were trimmed by 0 bases and 0 bases, with 7 bases remaining between them. The CDR3 extends over 14 amino acids. CDR3 region: CASSLAVFSYEQYF. DNA for the CDR3: TGTGCCAGCAGCTTGGCCGTCTTCTCCTACGAGCAGTACTTC.

The chain is built from TRBV24-1 and TRBJ2-1; TRBD1 aligns across 7 bases. V dropped 9 bases and J dropped 0; count of bases not matched to a gene: 1. Germline assignment: CDR1 KGHDR and CDR2 SFDVKD. This CDR3 has 13 amino acids. CDR3 residues: CATGTASYNEQFF. DNA for the CDR3: TGTGCCACCGGGACAGCCTCCTACAATGAGCAGTTCTTC.

This clone was seen only once. V is TRBV6-6 and J is TRBJ2-5; D is uncertain. This CDR3 comprises 14 residues. Germline V gene sequence: CDR1 MNHNY, CDR2 SVGAGI (reference sequence). Trimming took off 2 bases at V and 1 base at J, with 8 bases between the two ends. DNA of the CDR3: TGTGCCAGCAGTTACATAAGCGCCCAAGAGACCCAGTACTTC. Protein: CASSYISAQETQYF.

V gene TRBV6-2 or TRBV6-3 combines with J gene TRBJ2-5; 7 positions agree with TRBD2. The CDR3 is made up of 15 amino acids. V trimming: 2 bases; J trimming: 2 bases; junction bases outside the gene matches: 5. CDR1 and CDR2 (germline): MNHEY, SVGEGT. The CDR3 nucleotides are TGTGCCAGCAGTTACGCGTGGGGGGGACAAGAGACCCAGTACTTC. Translating it yields CASSYAWGGQETQYF.

The rearrangement links TRBV5-1 to TRBJ2-5, with TRBD1 as a possible D gene (5 bases). V lost 4 bases, J lost 4 bases, and 20 bases lay in between. The CDR3 length is 16 residues. Germline V CDR1 and CDR2: SGHRS, YFSETQ. The CDR3 sequence: CASSPTYVDTTETQYF. The CDR3 coding sequence is TGCGCCAGCAGCCCAACCTATGTGGACACCACAGAGACCCAGTACTTC.

Within the sample, this clone is medium-sized. The V and J genes are TRBV28 and TRBJ2-7, with 8 bases aligning to TRBD1. The J segment lost 0 bases and the V segment lost 7 bases, leaving 5 bases of the junction unmatched. Germline values: CDR1 MDHEN, CDR2 SYDVKM. The CDR3 has 14 amino acids. The CDR3 DNA sequence: TGTGCCAGCACCCCCGGGACAGGCTCCTACGAGCAGTACTTC. Protein sequence: CASTPGTGSYEQYF.

This sequence joins TRBV3-1 (or the pseudogene TRBV3-2) and TRBJ2-5; D might be TRBD2 (7 bases). Germline V CDR1 and CDR2: LGHDT, YNNKEL (reference sequence). Trimming took 1 base from V and 5 from J, leaving 11 bases between them. There are 14 residues in the CDR3. The chain's CDR3 is CASSQVGGRETQYF. The CDR3 bases are TGTGCCAGCAGCCAAGTCGGGGGGCGGGAGACCCAGTACTTC.

The genes are TRBV3-1 (or the pseudogene TRBV3-2) and TRBJ1-5; TRBD1 agrees at 9 bases. This CDR3 spans 15 amino acids. V dropped 2 bases and J dropped 4; count of bases not matched to a gene: 3. Germline V lookup: CDR1 LGHDT, CDR2 YNNKEL (reference sequence). The CDR3 nucleotides are TGTGCCAGCAGCCAAACGACAGGGGGTAATCAGCCCCAGCATTTT. It translates to CASSQTTGGNQPQHF.

The V call is TRBV6-2 or TRBV6-3, the J call TRBJ2-7; 11 bases fit TRBD1. The CDR3 length is 15 residues. The germline CDR1 and CDR2 sequences are MNHEY and SVGEGT. V was pared by 6 bases and J by 3 bases, with 7 bases of the junction left unmatched. CDR3 protein: CASSEPGQGGYEQYF. CDR3 nucleotides: TGTGCCAGCAGCGAACCGGGACAGGGGGGCTACGAGCAGTACTTC.